A single sample is the source of the 18 T cell receptor beta chains below, sequenced in a study of blood T cell repertoires in COVID-19. Clones were sequenced by immunoSEQ multiplex PCR, and TCRdb holds only the in-frame ones, with some missing. Here the sample spans fewer than 85,000 clones, approximately 90% being singletons. The sample consisted of peripheral blood. These receptors all stem from a man aged 55 to 70 with acute or convalescent COVID-19.

The chain joins TRBV2 to TRBJ2-1; TRBD2 matches 12 bases. CDR3 length: 13 amino acids. Per germline, CDR1 SNHLY and CDR2 FYNNEI. Unmatched junction bases numbered 0, after V lost 2 bases and J lost 10 bases. CDR3 DNA: TGTGCCAGCAGTGAACTAGCGGGGGGGGAGCAGTTCTTC. Encoded protein: CASSELAGGEQFF.

The rearrangement joins TRBV29-1 to TRBJ1-1; D is unclear. The CDR3 loop spans 12 amino acids. With 7 bases removed from V and 6 bases from J, the gap between germline ends came to 15 bases. Germline V gene sequence: CDR1 SQVTM, CDR2 ANQGSEA. The CDR3 spells CSGLSQVSEAFF. Written as DNA, the CDR3 is TGCAGCGGCCTCAGCCAGGTCTCTGAAGCTTTCTTT. Combining the CDR3 with reference TRBV29-1 and TRBJ1-1 gives the whole variable domain SAVISQKPSRDICQRGTSLTIQCQVDSQVTMMFWYRQQPGQSLTLIATANQGSEATYESGFVIDKFPISRPNLTFSTLTVSNMSPEDSSIYLCSGLSQVSEAFFGQGTRLTVV.

The chain carries TRBV7-2 and TRBJ2-3; D call uncertain. CDR1 and CDR2 from the germline V gene are SGHTA and FQGNSA. The V gene lost 1 base and the J gene lost 2 bases, with 7 bases spanning the gap. The CDR3 extends over 14 amino acids. CDR3 amino acids: CASSLVTVTDTQYF. CDR3 nucleotides: TGTGCCAGCAGCTTAGTCACAGTCACAGATACGCAGTATTTT.

The V and J genes are TRBV5-1 and TRBJ1-2, with 7 bases matching TRBD1. Looked up from germline, CDR1 is SGHRS and CDR2 is YFSETQ. The CDR3 totals 16 residues. The J segment lost 2 bases and the V segment lost 1 base, leaving 8 bases of the junction unmatched. The CDR3 coding sequence is TGCGCCAGCAGCTTGCAGGGGGGTCTAAGCAACTATGGCTACACCTTC. Translated: CASSLQGGLSNYGYTF.

This clone appeared a single time. This chain uses TRBV21-1 with TRBJ1-2. TRBV21-1 is a pseudogene segment. CDR3 length equals 14 residues. The CDR3 nucleotides read TGTGCCAGCAGCCTCCCGTCCGAGATCTATGGCTACACCTTC. It specifies CASSLPSEIYGYTF.

The CDR3 DNA sequence: TGTGCCAGCAGCCCTGGGGGGGGCCCCTACGAGCAGTACTTC. This gives the protein CASSPGGGPYEQYF. The chain links TRBV5-4 to TRBJ2-7; D possibly corresponds to TRBD2 (7 bases). The V end lost 4 bases, the J end lost 2 bases, and 13 bases lay between the germline ends. This CDR3 contains 14 residues. Germline V gene data show CDR1 as SGHNT and CDR2 as YYREEE (reference sequence).

The rearrangement links TRBV27 to TRBJ1-1; 8 nucleotides match TRBD1. Germline V gene sequence: CDR1 MNHEY, CDR2 SMNVEV (reference sequence). CDR3 size: 11 residues. The trim removed 7 bases at V and 10 bases at J, leaving 5 bases unmatched. The DNA of the CDR3 is TGTGCCAGCACGGGCAGGGGGCGAGCTTTCTTT. This gives the protein CASTGRGRAFF.

This clone has only a few counts. This rearrangement joins TRBV16 to TRBJ1-2, with D possibly matching TRBD1 (6 bases). V shed 4 bases and J shed 1 base, with 7 bases lying between them. In germline, CDR1 is KGHSY, CDR2 FQNENV. The CDR3 has 13 amino acids. The CDR3 sequence: CASSPDSNYGYTF. The CDR3 bases are TGTGCCAGCAGCCCGGACAGTAACTATGGCTACACCTTC. The variable domain in full, with the rest retrieved from reference TRBV16 and TRBJ1-2, is GEEVAQTPKHLVRGEGQKAKLYCAPIKGHSYVFWYQQVLKNEFKFLISFQNENVFDETGMPKERFSAKCLPNSPCSLEIQATKLEDSAVYFCASSPDSNYGYTFGSGTRLTVV.

This sequence joins TRBV4-2 and TRBJ2-5; TRBD2 might be the D (6 bases). Trimming pared 4 bases from V and 5 bases from J, leaving 14 bases between. From germline, CDR1 is LGHNA and CDR2 YNFKEQ. CDR3 length: 14 residues. CDR3 sequence: CASSPGGKGETQYF. CDR3 DNA: TGTGCCAGCAGCCCCGGAGGGAAGGGGGAGACCCAGTACTTC.

The rearrangement uses TRBV6-2 or TRBV6-3 and TRBJ2-1, with D unclear. Germline V gene sequence: CDR1 MNHEY, CDR2 SVGEGT. The CDR3 spans 12 residues. Trimming took 6 bases from V and 15 from J, leaving 18 bases between them. CDR3 protein: CASSPSPLLAFF. CDR3 DNA sequence: TGTGCCAGCAGCCCAAGTCCACTATTGGCGTTCTTC.

This chain links TRBV27 with TRBJ2-1, with 8 bases aligning to TRBD1. Germline CDR1 reads MNHEY; CDR2 reads SMNVEV (reference sequence). J was trimmed by 9 bases and V by 5 bases; bases with no gene match: 9. This CDR3 is 14 amino acids long. The CDR3: CASSAGTGGGEQFF. CDR3 nucleotides: TGTGCCAGCAGTGCCGGGACAGGAGGGGGTGAGCAGTTCTTC.

The chain is built from TRBV7-2 and TRBJ1-2; tentatively, D is TRBD1 (6 bases). CDR1 is SGHTA and CDR2 is FQGNSA in the germline V gene. The CDR3 consists of 15 residues. V shed 5 bases and J shed 3 bases, with 16 bases lying between them. CDR3 sequence: CASSPTLGGDYGYTF. The CDR3 DNA reads TGTGCCAGCAGCCCCACCTTAGGGGGAGACTATGGCTACACCTTC.

The genes are TRBV3-1 (or the pseudogene TRBV3-2) and TRBJ2-1; D gene uncertain. Trimming pared 0 bases from V and 0 bases from J, leaving 9 bases between. Germline lookup yields CDR1 LGHDT and CDR2 YNNKEL (reference sequence). This CDR3 has 16 residues. CDR3: CASSQDPYSSYNEQFF. The CDR3 nucleotides read TGTGCCAGCAGCCAAGATCCGTATAGCTCCTACAATGAGCAGTTCTTC.

The V gene is TRBV2, the J gene TRBJ1-2, with D hard to call. The CDR3 runs to 13 residues. Trimming left V 6 bases short and J 5 bases short, with 13 bases between. Germline-derived CDR1 and CDR2 are SNHLY and FYNNEI. Here the CDR3 reads CASRPGGPYGYTF. In DNA, the CDR3 is TGTGCCAGCAGGCCTGGTGGGCCATATGGCTACACCTTC.

This clone was seen a few times. The chain carries TRBV10-3 and TRBJ2-2; 7 nucleotides agree with TRBD1. The germline gives CDR1 ENHRY, CDR2 SYGVKD. The V and J ends lost 3 bases and 5 bases, in that order; junction bases with no gene match: 6. This CDR3 spans 15 amino acids. CDR3 sequence: CAISELRGRTGELFF. CDR3 bases: TGTGCCATCAGTGAATTGAGGGGGCGAACCGGGGAGCTGTTTTTT.

The chain employs TRBV3-1 (or the pseudogene TRBV3-2) and TRBJ1-2; no firm D call. The CDR3 covers 15 residues. The germline V and J ends were trimmed by 3 bases and 4 bases, with 15 bases remaining between them. Germline loops: CDR1 LGHDT, CDR2 YNNKEL (reference sequence). Here the CDR3 reads CASSQGPGSGYGYTF. The CDR3 DNA sequence: TGTGCCAGCAGCCAGGGCCCCGGTAGCGGCTATGGCTACACCTTC.

This clone occurred a few times. V and J are TRBV6-2 or TRBV6-3 and TRBJ1-6, with TRBD1 identical over 10 bases. The CDR3 covers 16 residues. The J segment lost 9 bases and the V segment lost 6 bases, leaving 11 bases of the junction unmatched. Germline V gives CDR1 MNHEY, CDR2 SVGEGT. CDR3 in amino acids: CASSILGQGTSSPLHF. The CDR3 DNA sequence: TGTGCCAGCAGCATCCTGGGACAGGGGACGAGTTCACCCCTCCACTTT.

This rearrangement joins TRBV11-3 to TRBJ2-7; D gene ambiguous. V lost 5 bases, J lost 0 bases, and 11 bases lay in between. The CDR3 totals 14 residues. Germline V gives CDR1 SGHNT, CDR2 YENEEA. CDR3 protein: CASSPSSNSYEQYF. CDR3 bases: TGTGCCAGCAGCCCATCCAGTAACTCCTACGAGCAGTACTTC.